This T cell receptor beta chain stems from a study of siplizumab effects on memory and regulatory T cells. Broader study findings: Memory T cells appeared less diverse than naive cells, which seemed to contribute substantially to alloresponse.

To note about this clone: Antigen specificity is unknown.

The V gene end was trimmed by 9 bases and the J gene end by 2 bases; junction bases not matched to a gene: 7. CDR3 length: 15 residues. CDR1 is MNHEY, CDR2 SVGAGI, per germline. The assay looked at about 100,000 TCR templates in each sample. The assay was immunoSEQ multiplex PCR, and TCRdb's table has in-frame clones only and misses some. The sample lists tens of thousands of clones, roughly 93% occurring once. Sequenced sample: CD8+ T cells sorted from blood. The chain has TRBV6-5 and TRBJ2-2, with 9 positions matching TRBD1. This sequence was found in a human donor in good health. CDR3 protein: CASGHRGRNTGELFF. As DNA, the CDR3 is TGTGCCAGTGGTCACAGGGGGCGCAACACCGGGGAGCTGTTTTTT.